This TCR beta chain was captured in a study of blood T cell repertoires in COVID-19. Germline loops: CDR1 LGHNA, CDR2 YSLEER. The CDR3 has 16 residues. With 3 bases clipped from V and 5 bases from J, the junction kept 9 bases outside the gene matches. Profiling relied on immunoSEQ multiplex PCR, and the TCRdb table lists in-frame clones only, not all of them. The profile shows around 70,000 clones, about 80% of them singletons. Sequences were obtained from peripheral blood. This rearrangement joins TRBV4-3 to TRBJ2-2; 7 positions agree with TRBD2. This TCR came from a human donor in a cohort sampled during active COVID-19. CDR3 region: CASSQAGLLDTGELFF. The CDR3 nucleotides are TGCGCCAGCAGCCAGGCGGGACTACTAGATACCGGGGAGCTGTTTTTT.